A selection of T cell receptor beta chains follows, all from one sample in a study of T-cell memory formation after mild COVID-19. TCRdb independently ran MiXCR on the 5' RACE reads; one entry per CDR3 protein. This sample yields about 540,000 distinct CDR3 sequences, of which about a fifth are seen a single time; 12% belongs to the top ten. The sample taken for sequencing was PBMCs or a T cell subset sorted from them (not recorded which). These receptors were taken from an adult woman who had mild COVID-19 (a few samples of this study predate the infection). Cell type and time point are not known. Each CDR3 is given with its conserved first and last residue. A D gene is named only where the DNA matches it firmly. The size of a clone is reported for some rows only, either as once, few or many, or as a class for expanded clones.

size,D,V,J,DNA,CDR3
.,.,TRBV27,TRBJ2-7,TGTGCCAGCAGTCCCAGAGGGACCCGCTCCTACGAGCAGTACTTC,CASSPRGTRSYEQYF
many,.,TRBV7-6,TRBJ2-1,TGTGCCAGCAGCTTAGTGTCAGGCTCCTACAATGAGCAGTTCTTC,CASSLVSGSYNEQFF
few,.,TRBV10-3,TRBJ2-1,TGTGCCATCAGTGAGCATTGGAACAATGAGCAGTTCTTC,CAISEHWNNEQFF
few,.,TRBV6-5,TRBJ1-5,TGTGCCAGCAGTTACTCGATCGGGGCTCGGGGGCAGCCCCAGCATTTT,CASSYSIGARGQPQHF
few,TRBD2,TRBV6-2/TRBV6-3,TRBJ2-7,TGTGCCAGCAGTTCTGGGGGGGATCCTTACGAGCAGTACTTC,CASSSGGDPYEQYF
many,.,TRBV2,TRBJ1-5,TGTGCCAGCAATGAAGGTTTTTATCAGCCCCAGCATTTT,CASNEGFYQPQHF
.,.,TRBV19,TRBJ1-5,TGTGCCAGTAGTATGTGGGGGCAGGGTAGCAATCAGCCCCAGCATTTT,CASSMWGQGSNQPQHF
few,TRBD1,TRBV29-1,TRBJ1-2,TGCAGCGTTGAAGGGGGACAGGAATTCTATGGCTACACCTTC,CSVEGGQEFYGYTF
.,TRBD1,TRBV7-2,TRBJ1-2,TGTGCCAGCAGCTTAGCCCAGGGGGCAGTCTATGGCTACACCTTC,CASSLAQGAVYGYTF
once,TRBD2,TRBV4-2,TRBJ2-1,TGTGCCAGCAGCCAGACTAGCGGGAGCTCCTACAATGAGCAGTTCTTC,CASSQTSGSSYNEQFF
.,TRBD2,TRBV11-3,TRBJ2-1,TGTGCCAGCAGCCGACCACCGGGACTACGCGTCAATGAGCAGTTCTTC,CASSRPPGLRVNEQFF
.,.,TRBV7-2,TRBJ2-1,TGTGCCAGCAGCTTATTTCCGGTTCAGTCCACAGATGAGCAGTTCTTC,CASSLFPVQSTDEQFF
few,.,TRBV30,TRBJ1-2,TGTGCCTGGAATCGGGGGCGGACGAGACAGGATGGCTACACCTTC,CAWNRGRTRQDGYTF
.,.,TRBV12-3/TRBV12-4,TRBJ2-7,TGTGCCACCCGAGGAGACAGCAATTACGAGCAGTACTTC,CATRGDSNYEQYF
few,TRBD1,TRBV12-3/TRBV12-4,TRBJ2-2,TGTGCCAGCACCCCTTCCGGTCAGGGGGCCTACACCGGGGAGCTGTTTTTT,CASTPSGQGAYTGELFF
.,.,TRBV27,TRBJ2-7,TGTGCCAGCAGTTTTGGTGGTTCTGTCTACGAGCAGTACTTC,CASSFGGSVYEQYF
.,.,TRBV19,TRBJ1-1,TGTGCCAGCTACCCCAGCGGACAGAGATCGGCTGAAGCTTTCTTT,CASYPSGQRSAEAFF
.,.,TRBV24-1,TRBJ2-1,TGTGCCACCAGTGAACGAAATGAGCAGTTCTTC,CATSERNEQFF
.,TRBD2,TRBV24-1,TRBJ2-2,TGTGCCACCAGTGACCCCGGGACTAGCGGGCTCTCAACAGACAACACCGGGGAGCTGTTTTTT,CATSDPGTSGLSTDNTGELFF
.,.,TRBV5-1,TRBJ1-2,TGCGCCAGCAGCTTGGTAGTGGGGGCCTATGGCTACACCTTC,CASSLVVGAYGYTF
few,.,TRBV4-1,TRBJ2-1,TGCGCCAGCAGCCAAGTTTTCCCAGGGGGGTCCGGTAATGAGCAGTTCTTC,CASSQVFPGGSGNEQFF
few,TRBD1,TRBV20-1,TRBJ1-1,TGCAGTGCTGTACGGGACAGGGTCCCATTGGGCACTGAAGCTTTCTTT,CSAVRDRVPLGTEAFF
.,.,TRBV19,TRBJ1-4,TGTGCCAGTAGTATAGACAGCTTTAATGAAAAACTGTTTTTT,CASSIDSFNEKLFF
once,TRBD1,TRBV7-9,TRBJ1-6,TGTGCCAGCAGCTTAGAGGGACAGGGGAGTTCACCCCTCCACTTT,CASSLEGQGSSPLHF
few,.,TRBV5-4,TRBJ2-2,TGTGCCAGCAGCTTCTCGGCGAACACCGGGGAGCTGTTTTTT,CASSFSANTGELFF
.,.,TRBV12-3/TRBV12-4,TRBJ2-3,TGTGCCAGCAGTTTTCGCAAAGGGGGCACAGATACGCAGTATTTT,CASSFRKGGTDTQYF
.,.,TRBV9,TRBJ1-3,TGTGCCAGCAGCGTAGCTTTGACCGGCGGAAACACCATATATTTT,CASSVALTGGNTIYF
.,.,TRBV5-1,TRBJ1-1,TGCGCCAGCAGCTCGGACCAGGGGCGGGCTTTCTTT,CASSSDQGRAFF
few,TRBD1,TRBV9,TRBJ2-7,TGTGCCAGCAGCGTAGGGGCGGACAGGGTGAACGAGCAGTACTTC,CASSVGADRVNEQYF
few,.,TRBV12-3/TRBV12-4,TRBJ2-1,TGTGCCAGCAGTGTTTTTCCACCCCGGGACTATCAAGGGGGTAATGAGCAGTTCTTC,CASSVFPPRDYQGGNEQFF